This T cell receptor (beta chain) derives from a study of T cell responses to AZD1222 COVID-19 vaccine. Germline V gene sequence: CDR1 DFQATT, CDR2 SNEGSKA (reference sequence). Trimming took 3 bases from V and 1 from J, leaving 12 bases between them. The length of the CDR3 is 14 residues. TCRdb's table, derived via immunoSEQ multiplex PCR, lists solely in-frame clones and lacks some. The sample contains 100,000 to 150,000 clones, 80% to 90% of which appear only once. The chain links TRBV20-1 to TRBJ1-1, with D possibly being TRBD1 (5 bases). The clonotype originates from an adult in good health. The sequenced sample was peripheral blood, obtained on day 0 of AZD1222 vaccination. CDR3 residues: CSASRGQTNTEAFF. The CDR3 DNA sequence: TGCAGTGCTAGTCGGGGCCAGACGAACACTGAAGCTTTCTTT.